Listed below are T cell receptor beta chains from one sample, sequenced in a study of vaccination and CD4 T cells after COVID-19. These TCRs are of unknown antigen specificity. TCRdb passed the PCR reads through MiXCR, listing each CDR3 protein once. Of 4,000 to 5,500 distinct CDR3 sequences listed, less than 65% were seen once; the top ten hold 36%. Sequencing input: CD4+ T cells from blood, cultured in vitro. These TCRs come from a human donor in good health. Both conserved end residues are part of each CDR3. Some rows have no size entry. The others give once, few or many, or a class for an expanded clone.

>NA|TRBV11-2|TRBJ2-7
CASSYLGGNYEQYF
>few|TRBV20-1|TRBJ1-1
CSARGGRVRDTEAFF
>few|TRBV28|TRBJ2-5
CASSFGAGGPSETQYF
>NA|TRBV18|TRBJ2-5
CASSPGGVKETQYF
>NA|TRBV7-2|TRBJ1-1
CASSLVSVGQGVLTEAFF
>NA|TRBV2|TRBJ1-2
CASSEDPGSNYGYTF
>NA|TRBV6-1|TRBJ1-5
CASSGGQGAVQPQHF
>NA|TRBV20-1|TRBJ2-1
CSAPIGRNSYNEQFF
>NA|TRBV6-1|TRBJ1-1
CASRGGPQTGPIEAFF
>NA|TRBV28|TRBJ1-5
CASSLPGGSNQPQHF
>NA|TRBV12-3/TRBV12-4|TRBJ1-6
CASSPGRTHNSPLHF
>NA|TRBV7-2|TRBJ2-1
CASRLAAGVNEQFF
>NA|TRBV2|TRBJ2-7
CASSPGQARYF
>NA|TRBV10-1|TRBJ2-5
CASSDGTAQETQYF
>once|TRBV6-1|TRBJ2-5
CASSATGGQETQYF
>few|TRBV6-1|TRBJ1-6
CASRTKGQGLNSPLHF
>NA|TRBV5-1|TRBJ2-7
CASSPIPGLGDYEQYF
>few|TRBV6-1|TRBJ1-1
CATWGRSYTEAFF
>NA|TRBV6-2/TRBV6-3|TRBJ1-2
CASSPPGPYGYTF
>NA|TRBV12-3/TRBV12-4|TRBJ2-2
CASSQGTGSNTGELFF
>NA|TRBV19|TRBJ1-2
CASSIRGADGYTF
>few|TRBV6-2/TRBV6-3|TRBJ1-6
CASSYKGPLHF
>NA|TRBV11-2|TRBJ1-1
CASGRTGNTEAFF
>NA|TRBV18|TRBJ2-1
CSNRDETLNEQFF
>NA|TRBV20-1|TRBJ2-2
CSASRLASTGELFF
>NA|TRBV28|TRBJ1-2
CASSLNRDGYTF
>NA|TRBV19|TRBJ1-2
CASSIEGSYGYTF
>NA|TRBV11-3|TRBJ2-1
CASSLDRGSIGEQFF
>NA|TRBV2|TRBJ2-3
CASSGRSGHTDTQYF
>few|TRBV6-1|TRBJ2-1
CASSEQLDNEQFF
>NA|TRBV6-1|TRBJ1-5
CASSEAGPFGHRPQHF
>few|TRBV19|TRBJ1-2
CASSSLDRGYTF
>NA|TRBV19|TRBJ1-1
CASITTGNTEAFF
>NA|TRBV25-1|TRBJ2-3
CASGRLAGVGDTQYF
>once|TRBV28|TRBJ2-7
CASSFKREQYF
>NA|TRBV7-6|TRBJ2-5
CASSLGTTTTQYF
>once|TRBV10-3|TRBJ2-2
CAISPGTATSGLFF
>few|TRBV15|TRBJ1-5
CATSRGGMGNQPQHF
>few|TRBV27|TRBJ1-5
CASSSPRQSSAQHF
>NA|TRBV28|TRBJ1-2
CASSFPDRDLYGYTF
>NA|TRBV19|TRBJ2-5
CASNGQGGETQYF
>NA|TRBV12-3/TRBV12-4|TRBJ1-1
CASSLDSILQNLNTEAFF
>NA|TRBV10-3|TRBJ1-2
CAIRTGRTYGYTF
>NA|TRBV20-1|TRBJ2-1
CSAAGVIYNEQFF
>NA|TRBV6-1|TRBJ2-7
CASSTLTGSYEQYF
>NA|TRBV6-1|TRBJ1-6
CASTPDRGDSPLHF
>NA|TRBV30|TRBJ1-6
CAWSVRAGSNSPLHF
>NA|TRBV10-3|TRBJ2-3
CAISRQGITDTQYF
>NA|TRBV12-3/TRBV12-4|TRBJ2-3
CASSPIIYTDTQYF
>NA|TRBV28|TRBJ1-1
CASSLWVLRGRNTEAFF
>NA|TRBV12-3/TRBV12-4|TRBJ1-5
CASGDSDTSNQPQHF